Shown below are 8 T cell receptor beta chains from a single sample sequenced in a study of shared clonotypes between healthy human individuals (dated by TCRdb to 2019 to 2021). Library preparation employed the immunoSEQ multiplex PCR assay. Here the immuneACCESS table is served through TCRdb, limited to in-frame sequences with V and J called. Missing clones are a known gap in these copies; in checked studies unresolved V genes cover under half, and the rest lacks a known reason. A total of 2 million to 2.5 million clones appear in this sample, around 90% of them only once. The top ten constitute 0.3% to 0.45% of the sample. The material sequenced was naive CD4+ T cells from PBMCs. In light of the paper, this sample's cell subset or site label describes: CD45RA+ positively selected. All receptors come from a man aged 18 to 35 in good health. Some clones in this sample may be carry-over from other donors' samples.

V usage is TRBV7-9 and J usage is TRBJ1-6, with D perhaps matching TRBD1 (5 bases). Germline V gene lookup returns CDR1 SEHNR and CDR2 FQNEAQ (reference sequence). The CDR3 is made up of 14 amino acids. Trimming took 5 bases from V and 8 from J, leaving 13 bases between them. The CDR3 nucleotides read TGTGCCAGCAGCCGAAATCGAGGGGATTCACCCCTCCACTTT. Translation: CASSRNRGDSPLHF.

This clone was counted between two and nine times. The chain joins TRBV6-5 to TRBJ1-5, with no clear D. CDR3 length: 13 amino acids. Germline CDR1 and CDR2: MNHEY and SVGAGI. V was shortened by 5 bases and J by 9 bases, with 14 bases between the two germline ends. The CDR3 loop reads CASSDGGLTPQHF. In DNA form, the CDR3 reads TGTGCCAGCAGTGACGGTGGGCTGACGCCCCAGCATTTT.

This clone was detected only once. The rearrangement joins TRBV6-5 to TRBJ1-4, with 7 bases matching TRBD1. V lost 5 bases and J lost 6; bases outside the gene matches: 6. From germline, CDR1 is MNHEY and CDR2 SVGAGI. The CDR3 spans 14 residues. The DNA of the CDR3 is TGTGCCAGCAGTCCAGGGGGGGAGGATGAAAAACTGTTTTTT. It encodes CASSPGGEDEKLFF.

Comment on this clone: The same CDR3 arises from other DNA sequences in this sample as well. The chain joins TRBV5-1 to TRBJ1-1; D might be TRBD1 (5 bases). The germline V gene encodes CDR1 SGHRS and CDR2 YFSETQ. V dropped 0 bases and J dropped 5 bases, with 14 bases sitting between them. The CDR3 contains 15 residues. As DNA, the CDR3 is TGCGCCAGCAGCTTGGCCCCAGGGTCGGATACTGAAGCTTTCTTT. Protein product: CASSLAPGSDTEAFF.

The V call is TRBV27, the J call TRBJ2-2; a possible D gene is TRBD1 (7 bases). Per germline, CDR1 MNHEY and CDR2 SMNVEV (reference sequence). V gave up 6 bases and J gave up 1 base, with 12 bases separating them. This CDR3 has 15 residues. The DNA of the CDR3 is TGTGCCAGCAGCGCGGGGACAGTGAACACCGGGGAGCTGTTTTTT. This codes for CASSAGTVNTGELFF.

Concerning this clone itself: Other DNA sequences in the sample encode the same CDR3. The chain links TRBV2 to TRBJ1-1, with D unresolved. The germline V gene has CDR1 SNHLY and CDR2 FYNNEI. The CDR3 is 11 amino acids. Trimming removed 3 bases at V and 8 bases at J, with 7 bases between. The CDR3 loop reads CASSEYSEAFF. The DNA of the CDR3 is TGTGCCAGCAGTGAGTACTCGGAAGCTTTCTTT.

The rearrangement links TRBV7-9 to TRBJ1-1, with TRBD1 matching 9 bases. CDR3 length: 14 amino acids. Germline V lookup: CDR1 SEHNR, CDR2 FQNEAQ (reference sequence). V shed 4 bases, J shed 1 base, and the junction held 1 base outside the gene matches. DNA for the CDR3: TGTGCCAGCAGCTCGACAGGGGGGAACACTGAAGCTTTCTTT. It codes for CASSSTGGNTEAFF.

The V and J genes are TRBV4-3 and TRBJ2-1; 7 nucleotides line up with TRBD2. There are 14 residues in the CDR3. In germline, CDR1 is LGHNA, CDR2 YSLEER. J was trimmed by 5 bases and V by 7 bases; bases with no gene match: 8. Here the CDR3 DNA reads TGCGCCAGCAACCAGCGGGAACGGGACAATGAGCAGTTCTTC. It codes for CASNQRERDNEQFF.